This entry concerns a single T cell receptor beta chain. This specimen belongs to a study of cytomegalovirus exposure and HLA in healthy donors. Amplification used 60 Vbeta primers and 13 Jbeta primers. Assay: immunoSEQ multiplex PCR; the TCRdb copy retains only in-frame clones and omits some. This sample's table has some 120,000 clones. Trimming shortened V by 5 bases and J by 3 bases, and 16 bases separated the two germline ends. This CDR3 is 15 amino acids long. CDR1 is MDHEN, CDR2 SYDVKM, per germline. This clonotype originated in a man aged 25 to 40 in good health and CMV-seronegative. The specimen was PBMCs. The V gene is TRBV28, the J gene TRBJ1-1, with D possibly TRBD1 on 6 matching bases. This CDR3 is CASSLGGGGDTEAFF. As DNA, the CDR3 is TGTGCCAGCAGTCTAGGGGGTGGGGGGGACACTGAAGCTTTCTTT.